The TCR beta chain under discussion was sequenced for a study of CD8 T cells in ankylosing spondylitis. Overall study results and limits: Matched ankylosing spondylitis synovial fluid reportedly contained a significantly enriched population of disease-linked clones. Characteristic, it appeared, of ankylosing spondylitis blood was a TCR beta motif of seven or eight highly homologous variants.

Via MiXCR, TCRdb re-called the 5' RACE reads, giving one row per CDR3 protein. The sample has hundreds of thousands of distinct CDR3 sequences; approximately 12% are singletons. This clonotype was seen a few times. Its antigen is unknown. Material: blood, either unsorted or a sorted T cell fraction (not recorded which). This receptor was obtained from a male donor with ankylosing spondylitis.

The CDR3 DNA reads TGCGCCAGCCAGGGGGCTTACAATGAGCAGTTCTTC. It encodes CASQGAYNEQFF. The chain joins TRBV5-1 to TRBJ2-1; 8 positions match TRBD1. The CDR3 is 12 residues long. CDR1 and CDR2 (germline): SGHRS, YFSETQ. Losses at the gene ends were 7 bases for V and 4 bases for J; bases not matched to a gene: 1.